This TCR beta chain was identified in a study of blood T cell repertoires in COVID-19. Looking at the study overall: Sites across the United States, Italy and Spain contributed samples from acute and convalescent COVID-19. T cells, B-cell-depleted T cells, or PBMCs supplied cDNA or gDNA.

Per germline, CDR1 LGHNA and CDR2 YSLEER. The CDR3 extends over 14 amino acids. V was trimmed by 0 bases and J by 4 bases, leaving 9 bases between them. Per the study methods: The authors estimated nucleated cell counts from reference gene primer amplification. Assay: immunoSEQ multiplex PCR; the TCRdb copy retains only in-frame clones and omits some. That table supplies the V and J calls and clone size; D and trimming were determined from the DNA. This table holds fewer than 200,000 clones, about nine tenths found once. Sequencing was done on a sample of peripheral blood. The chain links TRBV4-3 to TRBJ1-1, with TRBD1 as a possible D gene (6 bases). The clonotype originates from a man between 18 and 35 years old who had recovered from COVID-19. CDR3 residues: CASSQDRGATEAFF. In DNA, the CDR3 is TGCGCCAGCAGCCAAGATCGGGGGGCCACTGAAGCTTTCTTT.